The rows below give T cell receptor beta chains drawn from one sample of a study of beta chain features in type 1 diabetes. The method was immunoSEQ multiplex PCR; TCRdb's version includes in-frame clones alone and lacks a portion of them. The table has 150,000 to 180,000 clones, 9% to 12% seen once. The sequenced material came from central memory CD4+ T cells from blood. These receptors were taken from a man aged 25-40 years with type 1 diabetes. Both conserved end residues are part of each CDR3. Fields, in order: clone size, J gene, V gene, D gene, CDR3 protein, CDR3 DNA. The D gene is left open where the match is weak. Size tells how often a clone was seen (once, few, many) or the class of an expanded clone, and some rows leave it out.

few	TRBJ2-7	TRBV7-9	TRBD2	CASSQSPSGYEQYF	TGCGCCAGCAGCCAATCACCTAGCGGCTACGAGCAGTACTTC
-	TRBJ2-7	TRBV7-2	TRBD2	CASSRSGTSGMYEQYF	TGTGCCAGCAGCCGTTCCGGGACTAGCGGGATGTACGAGCAGTACTTC
few	TRBJ1-1	TRBV6-6	TRBD1	CASSYGTGDEAFF	TGTGCCAGCAGTTACGGGACAGGAGATGAAGCTTTCTTT
-	TRBJ2-7	TRBV2	-	CASSDGGTYEQYF	TGTGCCAGCAGTGATGGCGGGACCTACGAGCAGTACTTC
-	TRBJ2-3	TRBV4-3	TRBD2	CASSPLAGETDTQYF	TGCGCCAGCAGTCCCTTAGCGGGAGAAACAGATACGCAGTATTTT
few	TRBJ2-7	TRBV19	TRBD1	CATGDRGEQYF	TGTGCCACTGGAGACAGGGGCGAGCAGTACTTC
few	TRBJ1-1	TRBV30	TRBD1	CAWRLGQGNTEAFF	TGTGCCTGGAGGTTGGGACAGGGGAACACTGAAGCTTTCTTT
-	TRBJ2-2	TRBV5-1	-	CASNRGGSNTGELFF	TGCGCCAGCAATCGTGGAGGCTCGAACACCGGGGAGCTGTTTTTT
-	TRBJ2-5	TRBV9	TRBD2	CASSVGAGGIETQYF	TGTGCCAGCAGCGTAGGGGCGGGAGGGATTGAGACCCAGTACTTC
few	TRBJ2-7	TRBV7-8	-	CASSPQPGEQYF	TGTGCCAGCAGCCCACAGCCTGGCGAGCAGTACTTC
-	TRBJ2-5	TRBV28	TRBD2	CASSLWGGTSGSRETQYF	TGTGCCAGCAGTTTATGGGGAGGGACTAGCGGGAGCAGGGAGACCCAGTACTTC
few	TRBJ2-2	TRBV19	TRBD2	CASRSSGSTGELFF	TGTGCCAGTAGGTCCAGCGGGAGCACCGGGGAGCTGTTTTTT
few	TRBJ2-3	TRBV11-2	TRBD2	CASSQGSGSTDTQYF	TGTGCCAGCAGCCAGGGTAGCGGGAGTACAGATACGCAGTATTTT
-	TRBJ2-7	TRBV5-4	-	CASSSGGTAYEQYF	TGTGCCAGCAGCTCGGGGGGCACAGCCTACGAGCAGTACTTC
-	TRBJ2-7	TRBV4-2	TRBD1	CASSQDGGTGGIEQYF	TGTGCCAGCAGCCAAGATGGGGGGACAGGGGGGATCGAGCAGTACTTC
few	TRBJ1-5	TRBV19	-	CASNRQPSNQPQHF	TGTGCCAGTAATCGACAGCCGAGCAATCAGCCCCAGCATTTT
-	TRBJ2-5	TRBV7-9	TRBD2	CASSSRGETQYF	TGTGCCAGCAGCTCGCGGGGGGAGACCCAGTACTTC